This passage covers 5 T cell receptor beta chains from one sample sequenced in a study of cytomegalovirus exposure and HLA in healthy donors. PCR amplification relied on 60 Vbeta primers (plus 13 Jbeta primers). TCRdb keeps only in-frame clones here, not all; method: immunoSEQ multiplex PCR. The data contain 150,000 to 200,000 clones, roughly 80% of them seen just once; the ten biggest clones take up roughly 1.5%. Source material: PBMCs. These receptors originate from a young woman in good health and CMV-seronegative.

The chain couples TRBV5-4 to TRBJ2-5, with 11 bases fitting TRBD2. Germline CDR1 reads SGHNT; CDR2 reads YYREEE (reference sequence). Trimming cost V 0 bases and J 1 base; bases outside gene matches: 2. This CDR3 has 16 residues. The CDR3 here is CASSLELAGAQETQYF. The CDR3 nucleotides read TGTGCCAGCAGCTTGGAACTAGCGGGAGCCCAAGAGACCCAGTACTTC.

This clone was observed a few times. The V gene is TRBV28, the J gene TRBJ1-5, with TRBD1 matching over 9 bases. The CDR3 runs to 15 residues. V gave up 5 bases and J gave up 2 bases; unmatched junction bases: 4. Germline lookup yields CDR1 MDHEN and CDR2 SYDVKM. CDR3 residues: CASSGGDRGNQPQHF. CDR3 bases: TGTGCCAGCAGTGGAGGGGACAGGGGCAATCAGCCCCAGCATTTT.

J is TRBJ1-2 and V is TRBV5-1; D is ambiguous. CDR1 and CDR2 from the germline V gene are SGHRS and YFSETQ. Trimming took off 0 bases at V and 0 bases at J, with 9 bases between the two ends. This CDR3 region has 15 residues. Here the CDR3 reads CASSLAAGANYGYTF. The CDR3 coding sequence is TGCGCCAGCAGCTTGGCGGCCGGGGCTAACTATGGCTACACCTTC.

The gene calls are TRBV11-2 and TRBJ1-4; the D is unclear. V lost 4 bases, J lost 0 bases, and 9 bases lay in between. The CDR3 loop spans 15 amino acids. Looked up from germline, CDR1 is SGHAT and CDR2 is FQNNGV. CDR3 nucleotide sequence: TGTGCCAGCAGCTCAGAACTCGCAACTAATGAAAAACTGTTTTTT. Its translation: CASSSELATNEKLFF. The full variable domain, in which reference TRBV11-2 and TRBJ1-4 provide the parts outside the CDR3, is EAGVAQSPRYKIIEKRQSVAFWCNPISGHATLYWYQQILGQGPKLLIQFQNNGVVDDSQLPKDRFSAERLKGVDSTLKIQPAKLEDSAVYLCASSSELATNEKLFFGSGTQLSVL.

The rearrangement links TRBV4-3 to TRBJ1-1, with unresolved D. CDR1 and CDR2 from the germline V gene are LGHNA and YSLEER. The CDR3 has 16 amino acids. Trimming shortened V by 0 bases and J by 2 bases, and 13 bases separated the two germline ends. DNA of the CDR3: TGCGCCAGCAGCCAAGAGCTAGGTGTCACCAACACTGAAGCTTTCTTT. It yields the protein CASSQELGVTNTEAFF.